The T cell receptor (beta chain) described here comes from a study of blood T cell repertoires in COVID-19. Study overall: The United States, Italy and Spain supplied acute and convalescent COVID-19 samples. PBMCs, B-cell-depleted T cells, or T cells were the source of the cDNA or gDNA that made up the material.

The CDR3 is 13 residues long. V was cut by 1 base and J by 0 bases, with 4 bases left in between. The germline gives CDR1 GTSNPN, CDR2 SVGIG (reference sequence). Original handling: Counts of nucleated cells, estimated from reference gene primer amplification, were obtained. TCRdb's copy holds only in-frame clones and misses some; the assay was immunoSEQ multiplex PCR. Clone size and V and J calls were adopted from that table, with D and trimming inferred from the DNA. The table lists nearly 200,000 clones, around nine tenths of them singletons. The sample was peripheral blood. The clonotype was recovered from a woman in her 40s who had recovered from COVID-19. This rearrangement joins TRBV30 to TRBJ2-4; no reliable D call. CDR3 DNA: TGTGCCTGGAGTGGAGTAGCCAAAAACATTCAGTACTTC. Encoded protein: CAWSGVAKNIQYF.